These 32 T cell receptor beta chains were sequenced from one sample in a study of blood T cell repertoires in COVID-19. Here immunoSEQ multiplex PCR was the method, and the copy in TCRdb shows in-frame clones only, minus some. In the table there are 250,000 or so clones, about 89% of which are singletons. Sequencing input: PBMCs or T cells enriched from blood (not recorded which). Receptor source: a man in his forties or fifties who had recovered from COVID-19.

The DNA of the CDR3 is TGTGCCAGCAGCCAAGAACCAGCGATATCCACAGATACGCAGTATTTT. Encoded protein: CASSQEPAISTDTQYF. The chain uses TRBV3-1 (or the pseudogene TRBV3-2) and TRBJ2-3; D remains ambiguous. The germline V gene has CDR1 LGHDT and CDR2 YNNKEL (reference sequence). V lost 0 bases and J lost 2, with 12 bases in between. The CDR3 runs 16 residues.

The V and J genes are TRBV24-1 and TRBJ2-2; TRBD2 is a possible D gene (6 bases). The CDR3 loop spans 15 amino acids. CDR1 is KGHDR, CDR2 SFDVKD, per germline. V was trimmed by 6 bases and J by 1 base, leaving 11 bases between them. This chain's CDR3 is CATSMAGMNTGELFF. In nucleotides, the CDR3 is TGTGCCACCAGTATGGCGGGAATGAACACCGGGGAGCTGTTTTTT.

The chain has TRBV9 and TRBJ1-1, with D maybe TRBD1 (5 bases). Trimming pared 2 bases from V and 4 bases from J, leaving 12 bases between. CDR1 and CDR2 (germline): SGDLS, YYNGEE. The CDR3 contains 14 residues. The CDR3 loop reads CASSVEPGPTEAFF. The CDR3 nucleotides are TGTGCCAGCAGCGTGGAGCCAGGGCCCACTGAAGCTTTCTTT.

The sample holds one count of this clone. V gene TRBV27 combines with J gene TRBJ2-1; 9 bases line up with TRBD1. V gave up 3 bases and J gave up 3 bases; unmatched junction bases: 9. Germline CDR1 MNHEY, CDR2 SMNVEV (reference sequence). The CDR3 totals 17 residues. The CDR3 loop is CASSLWVGQGSYNEQFF. The CDR3 nucleotides are TGTGCCAGCAGTTTGTGGGTGGGACAGGGTAGCTACAATGAGCAGTTCTTC.

This chain uses TRBV18 with TRBJ1-5, with TRBD1 as a possible D gene (6 bases). With 4 bases removed from V and 7 bases from J, the gap between germline ends came to 14 bases. CDR1 and CDR2 (germline): KGHSH, LQKENI. The CDR3 runs to 14 residues. CDR3 DNA sequence: TGTGCCAGCTCACTTTCAGGGGTGGACCAGCCCCAGCATTTT. Translated, it gives CASSLSGVDQPQHF.

The chain joins TRBV30 to TRBJ2-2, with D possibly being TRBD2 (6 bases). Trimming shortened V by 0 bases and J by 4 bases, and 12 bases separated the two germline ends. Germline-derived CDR1 and CDR2 are GTSNPN and SVGIG (reference sequence). CDR3 size: 15 residues. CDR3 residues: CAWSVQVGGTGELFF. In DNA form, the CDR3 reads TGTGCCTGGAGTGTACAAGTGGGGGGCACCGGGGAGCTGTTTTTT.

The rearrangement joins TRBV7-2 to TRBJ2-3, with 8 bases lining up with TRBD2. V shed 5 bases, J shed 3 bases, and the junction held 10 bases outside the gene matches. The germline V gene has CDR1 SGHTA and CDR2 FQGNSA. This CDR3 comprises 16 residues. The CDR3 coding sequence is TGTGCCAGCAGCCCCAACCCCGGACTAGCAACAGATACGCAGTATTTT. This encodes CASSPNPGLATDTQYF.

The genes are TRBV9 and TRBJ1-2; D is perhaps TRBD1 (5 bases). The V gene lost 3 bases and the J gene lost 5 bases, with 11 bases spanning the gap. The CDR3 is 13 amino acids. Germline-derived CDR1 and CDR2 are SGDLS and YYNGEE. DNA of the CDR3: TGTGCCAGCAGCGGCGGACATGCGTATGGCTACACCTTC. Protein sequence: CASSGGHAYGYTF. The full variable domain, in which reference TRBV9 and TRBJ1-2 provide the parts outside the CDR3, is DSGVTQTPKHLITATGQRVTLRCSPRSGDLSVYWYQQSLDQGLQFLIQYYNGEERAKGNILERFSAQQFPDLHSELNLSSLELGDSALYFCASSGGHAYGYTFGSGTRLTVV.

The chain carries TRBV2 and TRBJ1-3, with D maybe TRBD1 (5 bases). Germline CDR1 reads SNHLY; CDR2 reads FYNNEI. Trimming pared 3 bases from V and 0 bases from J, leaving 12 bases between. The CDR3 runs 16 residues. Written as DNA, the CDR3 is TGTGCCAGCAGTGACAGTGACAGCTACTCTGGAAACACCATATATTTT. It yields the protein CASSDSDSYSGNTIYF.

The V and J genes are TRBV19 and TRBJ1-3; D is perhaps TRBD1 (6 bases). Trimming cost V 8 bases and J 2 bases, with 10 bases left between them. The CDR3 has 13 amino acids. The germline V gene has CDR1 LNHDA and CDR2 SQIVND (reference sequence). The CDR3 region has the DNA TGTGCCAGTCGGGACAATCCTGGAAACACCATATATTTT. This encodes CASRDNPGNTIYF.

The rearrangement links TRBV28 to TRBJ1-5; 7 bases fit TRBD1. Per the germline V gene, CDR1 is MDHEN and CDR2 is SYDVKM. V gave up 2 bases and J gave up 3 bases; unmatched junction bases: 4. CDR3 length: 15 residues. CDR3 loop: CASSLATGNNQPQHF. CDR3 sequence (DNA): TGTGCCAGCAGTTTAGCGACAGGGAACAATCAGCCCCAGCATTTT.

CDR3: CSVEDGLAGIGEQFF. CDR3 sequence (DNA): TGCAGCGTTGAAGACGGACTAGCGGGAATCGGTGAGCAGTTCTTC. The chain links TRBV29-1 to TRBJ2-1; 12 bases are a match to TRBD2. The CDR3 length is 15 residues. Losses at the gene ends were 0 bases for V and 9 bases for J; bases not matched to a gene: 6. Germline CDR1 SQVTM, CDR2 ANQGSEA.

This clone was observed once. The V call is TRBV29-1, the J call TRBJ2-1; D is possibly TRBD1 (5 bases). CDR1 and CDR2 from the germline V gene are SQVTM and ANQGSEA. V lost 2 bases and J 10 bases, leaving 15 bases between the germline ends. The CDR3 extends over 13 amino acids. CDR3 sequence reads: CSVEQSRRQEQFF. CDR3 nucleotides: TGCAGCGTTGAACAATCAAGGAGACAGGAGCAGTTCTTC.

The chain is built from TRBV12-5 and TRBJ1-3, with a possible D match to TRBD1 (6 bases). Germline V gene sequence: CDR1 LGHNT, CDR2 FRNRAP. The CDR3 is 17 residues long. Trimming stripped 2 bases from V and 0 bases from J, with 14 bases between. This chain's CDR3 is CASGLMLDRFSGNTIYF. Here the CDR3 DNA reads TGTGCTAGTGGTTTGATGTTGGACAGATTCTCTGGAAACACCATATATTTT.

The J gene is TRBJ2-3, the V gene TRBV11-3, with D hard to call. Germline lookup yields CDR1 SGHNT and CDR2 YENEEA. CDR3 length: 12 amino acids. Trimming left V 3 bases short and J 4 bases short, with 5 bases between. This chain's CDR3 is CASSFEADTQYF. The CDR3 nucleotides read TGTGCCAGCAGCTTTGAGGCAGATACGCAGTATTTT.

V usage is TRBV7-2 and J usage is TRBJ1-6; 7 bases fit TRBD1. Germline lookup yields CDR1 SGHTA and CDR2 FQGNSA. The CDR3 spans 15 residues. Trimming at V came to 5 bases and at J to 7 bases, leaving 8 bases not matched to a gene. Here the CDR3 DNA reads TGTGCCAGCAGCCTCACAGGGGTCAGCAATTCACCCCTCCACTTT. This sequence encodes CASSLTGVSNSPLHF. The entire variable domain, with the rest obtained from reference TRBV7-2 and TRBJ1-6, is as follows: GAGVSQSPSNKVTEKGKDVELRCDPISGHTALYWYRQSLGQGLEFLIYFQGNSAPDKSGLPSDRFSAERTGGSVSTLTIQRTQQEDSAVYLCASSLTGVSNSPLHFGNGTRLTVT.

This clone was found once. The germline gene is not matched at one end of the junction; a read error may be the cause. The rearrangement uses TRBV5-1 and TRBJ1-1, with D perhaps TRBD1 (5 bases). Germline V gene data show CDR1 as SGHRS and CDR2 as YFSETQ. The CDR3 consists of 13 residues. DNA of the CDR3: TGCGCCAGCAGATTGGACAAGAACACTGAAGCTTTCTTT. It is translated as CASRLDKNTEAFF.

V usage is TRBV18 and J usage is TRBJ2-1; 9 bases are a match to TRBD2. Germline V CDR1 and CDR2: KGHSH, LQKENI. V shed 5 bases, J shed 5 bases, and the junction held 16 bases outside the gene matches. This CDR3 contains 18 residues. The CDR3 DNA sequence: TGTGCCAGCTCAGAAGACATCCCGGGACTAGCCTTAAACAATGAGCAGTTCTTC. It encodes CASSEDIPGLALNNEQFF. Complete variable domain (other parts from reference TRBV18 and TRBJ2-1): NAGVMQNPRHLVRRRGQEARLRCSPMKGHSHVYWYRQLPEEGLKFMVYLQKENIIDESGMPKERFSAEFPKEGPSILRIQQVVRGDSAAYFCASSEDIPGLALNNEQFFGPGTRLTVL.

The rearrangement uses TRBV29-1 and TRBJ2-1, with D tentatively TRBD1 (6 bases). Germline assignment: CDR1 SQVTM and CDR2 ANQGSEA. The CDR3 is 16 residues long. Trimming removed 7 bases from V and 4 bases from J, with 23 bases in between. The CDR3 loop is CSAAGQELGGYNEQFF. The CDR3 DNA reads TGCAGCGCCGCAGGGCAGGAACTAGGGGGTTACAATGAGCAGTTCTTC.

The sample holds one count of this clone. The chain uses TRBV27 and TRBJ1-1; possibly TRBD1 for D (5 bases). CDR1 is MNHEY and CDR2 is SMNVEV in the germline V gene (reference sequence). Deletions cut 3 bases from V and 4 bases from J, with 21 bases between. The CDR3 loop spans 17 amino acids. CDR3 loop: CASSLGPVGPLGTEAFF. The DNA for the CDR3 is TGTGCCAGCAGTTTGGGCCCCGTGGGGCCGTTGGGCACTGAAGCTTTCTTT.

A few counts support this clone. The rearrangement joins TRBV5-3 to TRBJ2-1; D unclear. TRBV5-3 is placed among ORFs of uncertain function. V gave up 5 bases and J gave up 0 bases, with 15 bases separating them. The CDR3 covers 16 residues. For the CDR3, the DNA is TGTGCCAGAAGTCATTCACCGTTGAGCTCCTACAATGAGCAGTTCTTC. Its translation is CARSHSPLSSYNEQFF.

The rearrangement uses TRBV28 and TRBJ1-5, with 9 positions matching TRBD1. Germline V gives CDR1 MDHEN, CDR2 SYDVKM. This CDR3 is built from 15 residues. Germline trimming cut 4 bases from V and 7 bases from J; bases unmatched to any gene: 8. DNA of the CDR3: TGTGCCAGCAGTTCCGGGACAGGGAGGGGACAGCCCCAGCATTTT. It translates to CASSSGTGRGQPQHF.

The V gene is TRBV19, the J gene TRBJ1-1; D is perhaps TRBD1 (6 bases). Trimming stripped 6 bases from V and 0 bases from J, with 11 bases between. The CDR3 is 14 residues long. The germline gives CDR1 LNHDA, CDR2 SQIVND (reference sequence). The DNA of the CDR3 is TGTGCCAGTAGCCGGGGGGCTATGAACACTGAAGCTTTCTTT. It translates to CASSRGAMNTEAFF.

This clone was observed a few times. The genes are TRBV28 and TRBJ1-5, with 7 bases fitting TRBD1. With V trimmed by 9 bases and J by 0 bases, 20 bases remained unmatched. There are 19 residues in the CDR3. From germline, CDR1 is MDHEN and CDR2 SYDVKM. For the CDR3, the DNA is TGTGCCAGTTCCTCCTCAGGGGGTACAGGCGTCTATAGCAATCAGCCCCAGCATTTT. It yields the protein CASSSSGGTGVYSNQPQHF.

The J gene is TRBJ1-4, the V gene TRBV7-7; 7 nucleotides align to TRBD1. The CDR3 has 20 amino acids. Germline CDR1 is SSHAT and CDR2 is FNYEAQ (reference sequence). The CDR3 spells CASWGRSGDRKNTKNEKLFF. As DNA, the CDR3 is TGTGCTAGCTGGGGCCGTAGCGGGGACAGAAAAAATACTAAGAATGAAAAACTGTTTTTT. The complete variable domain, with remaining parts taken from reference TRBV7-7 and TRBJ1-4, reads GAGVSQSPRYKVTKRGQDVTLRCDPISSHATLYWYQQALGQGPEFLTYFNYEAQPDKSGLPSDRFSAERPEGSISTLTIQRTEQRDSAMYRCASWGRSGDRKNTKNEKLFFGSGTQLSVL.

The chain couples TRBV10-3 to TRBJ2-5; D perhaps matches TRBD1 (6 bases). This CDR3 region has 12 residues. In germline, CDR1 is ENHRY, CDR2 SYGVKD. The ends were cut back, 5 bases at V and 5 bases at J, with 9 bases in the middle. The CDR3 loop reads CAISPGHETQYF. The CDR3 DNA sequence: TGTGCCATCAGTCCGGGACACGAGACCCAGTACTTC.

V and J are TRBV7-8 and TRBJ1-5, with D hard to call. Germline CDR1 is SGHVS and CDR2 is FQNEAQ. V lost 4 bases to trimming and J lost 9 bases, with 7 bases between them. The CDR3 has 11 residues. CDR3 sequence (DNA): TGTGCCAGCAGCTCCCCCGGGCCCCAGCATTTT. Its translation is CASSSPGPQHF.

The V call is TRBV6-5, the J call TRBJ2-1; 8 bases map to TRBD2. V lost 0 bases to trimming and J lost 1 base; unmatched junction nucleotides: 2. Germline CDR1 reads MNHEY; CDR2 reads SVGAGI. CDR3 length: 16 residues. In nucleotides, the CDR3 is TGTGCCAGCAGTTACTCGGCTAGCGGGTCCTACAATGAGCAGTTCTTC. Amino acids: CASSYSASGSYNEQFF.

The chain employs TRBV7-2 and TRBJ1-4, with a weak D call TRBD1 (6 bases). Germline V gene sequence: CDR1 SGHTA, CDR2 FQGNSA. The CDR3 length is 12 residues. V lost 5 bases and J 10 bases, leaving 11 bases between the germline ends. CDR3 sequence reads: CASSPTGLKLFF. The CDR3, as DNA: TGTGCCAGCAGCCCCACAGGGTTAAAACTGTTTTTT.

V is TRBV21-1 and J is TRBJ2-4; the D segment call TRBD2 is taken from the table without a DNA check. TRBV21-1 is a recognized pseudogene. The CDR3 has 16 amino acids. The CDR3 nucleotides read TGTGCCAGCAGGACGGACGGGGGGGTGAGGAAAAACATTCAGTACTTC. The encoded protein is CASRTDGGVRKNIQYF.

The CDR3 protein is CASSPWNTPGLLFEQYF. The CDR3 region has the DNA TGTGCCAGCAGCCCTTGGAATACCCCGGGACTATTGTTTGAGCAGTACTTC. The genes are TRBV5-6 and TRBJ2-7, with 7 bases that match TRBD2. V was pared by 4 bases and J by 7 bases, with 20 bases of the junction left unmatched. Germline V CDR1 and CDR2: SGHDT, YYEEEE. This CDR3 comprises 17 residues. The full variable domain, its missing parts supplied by reference TRBV5-6 and TRBJ2-7, is DAGVTQSPTHLIKTRGQQVTLRCSPKSGHDTVSWYQQALGQGPQFIFQYYEEEERQRGNFPDRFSGHQFPNYSSELNVNALLLGDSALYLCASSPWNTPGLLFEQYFGPGTRLTVT.

The gene calls are TRBV5-6 and TRBJ2-7; 10 bases line up with TRBD2. The V gene's germline CDR1 is SGHDT and CDR2 YYEEEE. J was trimmed by 5 bases and V by 4 bases; bases with no gene match: 12. The CDR3 consists of 16 residues. The CDR3 spells CASSPRLLAGRNEQYF. In nucleotides, the CDR3 is TGTGCCAGCAGCCCAAGGTTACTAGCGGGACGGAACGAGCAGTACTTC.